This note documents a single TCR beta chain sequence. This sample is drawn from a study of blood T cell repertoires in COVID-19. The overall study: T cells, B-cell-depleted T cells, or PBMCs provided the cDNA or gDNA that served as material.

Assay: immunoSEQ multiplex PCR; the TCRdb copy retains only in-frame clones and omits some. Among a few hundred thousand clones listed, 81% were seen once. The V gene's germline CDR1 is SNHLY and CDR2 FYNNEI. The V end lost 4 bases, the J end lost 3 bases, and 9 bases lay between the germline ends. The CDR3 is made up of 13 amino acids. The clonotype was recovered from a man aged 40-49 years who had recovered from COVID-19. Sequencing was carried out using PBMCs or T cells enriched from blood (not recorded which). The V and J genes are TRBV2 and TRBJ2-5, with a weak D call TRBD1 (6 bases). CDR3 coding DNA: TGTGCCAGCAGTGGGACAGTGGAAGAGACCCAGTACTTC. This encodes CASSGTVEETQYF. The full variable domain, rest sourced from reference TRBV2 and TRBJ2-5, is EPEVTQTPSHQVTQMGQEVILRCVPISNHLYFYWYRQILGQKVEFLVSFYNNEISEKSEIFDDQFSVERPDGSNFTLKIRSTKLEDSAMYFCASSGTVEETQYFGPGTRLLVL.